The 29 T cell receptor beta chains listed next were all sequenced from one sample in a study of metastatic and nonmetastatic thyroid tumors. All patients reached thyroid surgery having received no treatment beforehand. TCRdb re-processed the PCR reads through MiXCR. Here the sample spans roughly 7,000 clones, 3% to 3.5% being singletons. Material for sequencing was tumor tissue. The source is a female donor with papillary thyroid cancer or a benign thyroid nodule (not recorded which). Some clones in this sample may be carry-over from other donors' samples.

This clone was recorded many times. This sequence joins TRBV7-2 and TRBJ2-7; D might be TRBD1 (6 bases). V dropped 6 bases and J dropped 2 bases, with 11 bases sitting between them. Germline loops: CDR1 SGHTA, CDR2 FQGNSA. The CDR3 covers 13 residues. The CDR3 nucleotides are TGTGCCAGCAGGACAGGCGGCACCTACGAGCAGTACTTC. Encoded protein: CASRTGGTYEQYF.

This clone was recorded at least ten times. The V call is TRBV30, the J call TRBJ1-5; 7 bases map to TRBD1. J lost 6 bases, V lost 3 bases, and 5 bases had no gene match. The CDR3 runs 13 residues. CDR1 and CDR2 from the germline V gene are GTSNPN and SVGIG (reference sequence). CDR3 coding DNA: TGTGCCTGGAGCCGAACAGGGGCTCAGCCCCAGCATTTT. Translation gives CAWSRTGAQPQHF.

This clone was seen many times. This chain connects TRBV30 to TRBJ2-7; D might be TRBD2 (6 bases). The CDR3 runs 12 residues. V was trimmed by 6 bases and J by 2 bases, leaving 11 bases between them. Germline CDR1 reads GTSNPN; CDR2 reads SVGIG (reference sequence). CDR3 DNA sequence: TGTGCCTGTGCAGGGAGGACCTACGAGCAGTACTTC. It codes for CACAGRTYEQYF. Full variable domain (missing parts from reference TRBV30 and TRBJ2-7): SQTIHQWPATLVQPVGSPLSLECTVEGTSNPNLYWYRQAAGRGLQLLFYSVGIGQISSEVPQNLSASRPQDRQFILSSKKLLLSDSGFYLCACAGRTYEQYFGPGTRLTVT.

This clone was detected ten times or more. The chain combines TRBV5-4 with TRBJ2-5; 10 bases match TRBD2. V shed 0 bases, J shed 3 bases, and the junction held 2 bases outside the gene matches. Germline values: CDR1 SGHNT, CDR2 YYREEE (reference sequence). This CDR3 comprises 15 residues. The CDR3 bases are TGTGCCAGCAGCTTGGGGACTAGCGGAAAAGAGACCCAGTACTTC. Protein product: CASSLGTSGKETQYF.

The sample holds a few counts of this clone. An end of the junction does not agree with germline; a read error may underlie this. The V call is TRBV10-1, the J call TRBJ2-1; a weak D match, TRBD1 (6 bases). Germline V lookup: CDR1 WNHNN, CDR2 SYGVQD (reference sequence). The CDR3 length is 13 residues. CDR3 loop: CANRNSPGDERFF. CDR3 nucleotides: TGCGCCAACAGGAATTCGCCAGGGGATGAGCGGTTCTTC.

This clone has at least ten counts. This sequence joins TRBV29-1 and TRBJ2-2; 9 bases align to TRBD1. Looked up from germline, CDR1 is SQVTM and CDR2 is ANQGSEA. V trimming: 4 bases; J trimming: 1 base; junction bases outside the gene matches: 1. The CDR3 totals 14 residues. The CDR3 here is CSVGGQGNTGELFF. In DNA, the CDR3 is TGCAGCGTTGGGGGACAGGGGAACACCGGGGAGCTGTTTTTT.

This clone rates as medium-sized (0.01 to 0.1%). The CDR3 is CASTTRITGPTNEKLFF. The CDR3 DNA is TGCGCCAGCACCACTCGGATCACAGGGCCAACTAATGAAAAACTGTTTTTT. The J gene is TRBJ1-4, the V gene TRBV5-1, with a possible D match to TRBD1 (6 bases). Trimming shortened V by 6 bases and J by 0 bases, and 18 bases separated the two germline ends. Germline assignment: CDR1 SGHRS and CDR2 YFSETQ. This CDR3 has 17 amino acids.

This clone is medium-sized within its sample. The CDR3 nucleotides are TGCAGTGCTACTCCCTTCGACCCACCCCATTACCAAGAGACCCAGTACTTC. This translates into CSATPFDPPHYQETQYF. The V gene is TRBV20-1, the J gene TRBJ2-5, with no clear D. The CDR3 consists of 17 residues. Per the germline V gene, CDR1 is DFQATT and CDR2 is SNEGSKA (reference sequence). V was shortened by 4 bases and J by 0 bases, with 21 bases between the two germline ends.

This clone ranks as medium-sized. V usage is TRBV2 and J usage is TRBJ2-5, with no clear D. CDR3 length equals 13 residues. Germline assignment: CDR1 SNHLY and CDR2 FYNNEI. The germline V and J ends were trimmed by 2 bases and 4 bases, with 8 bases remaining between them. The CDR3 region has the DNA TGTGCCAGCAGTGAAAGGGTACGAGAGACCCAGTACTTC. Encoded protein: CASSERVRETQYF.

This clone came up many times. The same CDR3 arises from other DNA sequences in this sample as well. The CDR3 here is CASSLALKLFF. The CDR3 nucleotides are TGTGCCAGCAGCCTCGCACTAAAACTGTTTTTT. This chain uses TRBV7-9 with TRBJ1-4; no definite D call. V was pared by 5 bases and J by 10 bases, with 8 bases between. Germline V gene lookup returns CDR1 SEHNR and CDR2 FQNEAQ (reference sequence). The length of the CDR3 is 11 residues.

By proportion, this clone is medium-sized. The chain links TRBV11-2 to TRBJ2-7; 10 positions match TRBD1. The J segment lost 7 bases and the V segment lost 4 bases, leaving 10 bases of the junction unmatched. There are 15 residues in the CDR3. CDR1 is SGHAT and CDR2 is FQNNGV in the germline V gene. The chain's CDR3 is CASSSAGTGVGEQYF. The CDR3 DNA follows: TGTGCCAGCAGCTCCGCCGGGACAGGGGTAGGAGAGCAGTACTTC.

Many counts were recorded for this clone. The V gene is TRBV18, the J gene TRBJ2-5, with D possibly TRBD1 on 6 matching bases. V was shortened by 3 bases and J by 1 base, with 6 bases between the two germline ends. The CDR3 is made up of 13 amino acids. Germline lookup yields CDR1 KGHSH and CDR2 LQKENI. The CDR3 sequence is CASSPDSQETQYF. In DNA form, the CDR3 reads TGTGCCAGCTCACCGGACAGCCAAGAGACCCAGTACTTC.

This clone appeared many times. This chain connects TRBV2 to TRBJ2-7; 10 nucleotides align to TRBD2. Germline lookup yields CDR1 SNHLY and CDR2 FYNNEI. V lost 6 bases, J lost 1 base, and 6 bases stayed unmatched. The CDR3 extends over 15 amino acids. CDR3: CASRVGLAASYEQYF. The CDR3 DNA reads TGTGCCAGCAGGGTAGGACTAGCGGCTTCCTACGAGCAGTACTTC.

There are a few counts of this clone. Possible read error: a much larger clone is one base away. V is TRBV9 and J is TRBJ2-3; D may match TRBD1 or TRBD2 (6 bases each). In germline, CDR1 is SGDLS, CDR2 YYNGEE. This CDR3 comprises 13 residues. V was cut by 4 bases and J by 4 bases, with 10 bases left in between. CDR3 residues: CASSKGGADTQYF. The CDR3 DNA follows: TGTGCCAGCAGCAAGGGGGGCGCAGATACGCAGTATTTT.

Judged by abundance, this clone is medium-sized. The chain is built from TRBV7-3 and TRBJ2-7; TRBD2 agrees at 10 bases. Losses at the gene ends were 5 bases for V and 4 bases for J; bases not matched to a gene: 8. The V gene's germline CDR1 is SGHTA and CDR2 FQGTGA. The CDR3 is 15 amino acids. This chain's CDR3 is CASSPGGAGGYEQYF. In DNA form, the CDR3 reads TGTGCCAGCAGCCCCGGGGGAGCGGGAGGGTACGAGCAGTACTTC.

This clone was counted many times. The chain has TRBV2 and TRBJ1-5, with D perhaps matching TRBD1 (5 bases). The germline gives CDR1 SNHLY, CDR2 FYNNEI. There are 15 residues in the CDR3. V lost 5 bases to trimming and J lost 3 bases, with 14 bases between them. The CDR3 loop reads CASSQGRDPNQPQHF. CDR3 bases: TGTGCCAGCAGTCAAGGCCGGGACCCCAATCAGCCCCAGCATTTT.

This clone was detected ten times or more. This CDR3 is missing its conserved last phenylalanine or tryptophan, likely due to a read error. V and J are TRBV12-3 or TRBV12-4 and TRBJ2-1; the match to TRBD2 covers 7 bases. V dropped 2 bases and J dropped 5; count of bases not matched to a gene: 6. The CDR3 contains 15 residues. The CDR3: CASSLPAGSDNEQFV. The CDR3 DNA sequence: TGTGCCAGCAGTTTACCAGCGGGAAGCGACAATGAGCAGTTCGTC.

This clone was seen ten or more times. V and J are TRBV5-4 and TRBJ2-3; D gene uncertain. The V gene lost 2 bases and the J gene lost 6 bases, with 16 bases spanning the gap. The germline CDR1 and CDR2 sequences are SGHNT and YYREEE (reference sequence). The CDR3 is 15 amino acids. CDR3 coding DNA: TGTGCCAGCAGCTTCGTGGTGGGAATTGGGGATACGCAGTATTTT. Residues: CASSFVVGIGDTQYF.

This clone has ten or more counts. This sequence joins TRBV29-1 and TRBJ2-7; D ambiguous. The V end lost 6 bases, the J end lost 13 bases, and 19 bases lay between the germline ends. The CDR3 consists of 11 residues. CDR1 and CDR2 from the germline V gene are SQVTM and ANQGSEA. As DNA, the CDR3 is TGCAGCGTGGGATTCACCCATATTACTTACTTC. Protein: CSVGFTHITYF.

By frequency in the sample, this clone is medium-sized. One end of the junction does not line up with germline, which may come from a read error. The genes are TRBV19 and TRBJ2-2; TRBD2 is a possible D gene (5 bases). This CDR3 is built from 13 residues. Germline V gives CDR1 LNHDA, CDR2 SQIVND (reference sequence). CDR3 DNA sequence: TGTGCCAGTAAAGCCGGGAACGCCGGGGAGCTGTTTTTT. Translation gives CASKAGNAGELFF.

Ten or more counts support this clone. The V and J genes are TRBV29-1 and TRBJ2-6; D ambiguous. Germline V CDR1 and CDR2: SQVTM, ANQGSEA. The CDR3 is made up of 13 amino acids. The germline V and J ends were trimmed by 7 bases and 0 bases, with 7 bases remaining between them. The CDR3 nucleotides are TGCAGCGATCGGCACTCTGGGGCCAACGTCCTGACTTTC. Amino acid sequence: CSDRHSGANVLTF.

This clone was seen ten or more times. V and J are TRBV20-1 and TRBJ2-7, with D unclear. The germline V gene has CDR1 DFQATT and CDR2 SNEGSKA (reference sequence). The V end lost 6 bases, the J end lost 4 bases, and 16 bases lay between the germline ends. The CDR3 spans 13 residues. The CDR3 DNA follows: TGCAGTGCGTTGATGGGTCCCGGGTACGAGCAGTACTTC. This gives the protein CSALMGPGYEQYF.

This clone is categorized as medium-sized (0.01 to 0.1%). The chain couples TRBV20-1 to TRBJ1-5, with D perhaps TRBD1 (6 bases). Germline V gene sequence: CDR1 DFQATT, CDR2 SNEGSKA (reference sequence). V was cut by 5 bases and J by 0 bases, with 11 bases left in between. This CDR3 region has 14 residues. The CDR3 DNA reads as TGCAGTGCTGAAGACAGGAATAGCAATCAGCCCCAGCATTTT. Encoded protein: CSAEDRNSNQPQHF.

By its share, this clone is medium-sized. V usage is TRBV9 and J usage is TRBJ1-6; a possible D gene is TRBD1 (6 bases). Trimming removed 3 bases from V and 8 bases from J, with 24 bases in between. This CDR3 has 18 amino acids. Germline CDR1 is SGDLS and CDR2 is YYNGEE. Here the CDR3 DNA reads TGTGCCAGCAGCGGGGCGGTGAATTTGGGGGGCGCTTATTCACCCCTCCACTTT. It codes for CASSGAVNLGGAYSPLHF.

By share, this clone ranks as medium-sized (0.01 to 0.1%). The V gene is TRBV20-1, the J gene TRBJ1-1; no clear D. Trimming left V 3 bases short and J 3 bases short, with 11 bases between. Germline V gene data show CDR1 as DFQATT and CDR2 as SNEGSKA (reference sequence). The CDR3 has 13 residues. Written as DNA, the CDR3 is TGCAGTGCTAGCAGAGGGTTTGACACTGAAGCTTTCTTT. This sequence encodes CSASRGFDTEAFF.

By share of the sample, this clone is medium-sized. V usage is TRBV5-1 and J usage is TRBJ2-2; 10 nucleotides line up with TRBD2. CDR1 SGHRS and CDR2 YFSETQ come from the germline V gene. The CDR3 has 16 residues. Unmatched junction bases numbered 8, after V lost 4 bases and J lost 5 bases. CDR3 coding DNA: TGCGCCAGCAGCATACTTCCTAGCGGGGGAACCGGGGAGCTGTTTTTT. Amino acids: CASSILPSGGTGELFF.

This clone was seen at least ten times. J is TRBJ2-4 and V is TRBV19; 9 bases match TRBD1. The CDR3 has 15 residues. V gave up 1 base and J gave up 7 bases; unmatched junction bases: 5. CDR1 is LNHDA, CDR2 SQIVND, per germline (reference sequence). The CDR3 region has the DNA TGTGCCAGTAGTATAGGAGTTACAGGGGGCAACATTCAGTACTTC. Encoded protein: CASSIGVTGGNIQYF.

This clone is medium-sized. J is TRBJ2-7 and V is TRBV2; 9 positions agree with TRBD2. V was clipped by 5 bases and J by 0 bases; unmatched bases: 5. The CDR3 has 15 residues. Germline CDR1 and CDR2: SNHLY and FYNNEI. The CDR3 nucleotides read TGTGCCAGCAGTCTTAGCGGGGGAGGCTCCTACGAGCAGTACTTC. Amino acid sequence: CASSLSGGGSYEQYF.

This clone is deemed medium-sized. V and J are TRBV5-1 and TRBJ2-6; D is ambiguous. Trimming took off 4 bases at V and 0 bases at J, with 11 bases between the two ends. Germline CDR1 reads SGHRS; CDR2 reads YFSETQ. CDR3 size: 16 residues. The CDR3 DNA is TGCGCCAGCAGCACGGGCGTGAGCTCTGGGGCCAACGTCCTGACTTTC. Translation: CASSTGVSSGANVLTF.